This paragraph reports one TCR beta chain. The target antigen is unknown. A junction end diverges from the germline sequence, so it may reflect a read error. The data belong to a study of cytomegalovirus exposure and HLA in healthy donors. Whole-study context: Across 300 to 400 genotyped donors, roughly 85% landed in the Caucasian-associated ancestry cluster.

PCR was performed using 60 Vbeta and 13 Jbeta primers. Sequenced by immunoSEQ multiplex PCR; TCRdb stores in-frame clones only, minus some. The data contain around 74,000 clones, 79% of them singletons. Study results and caveats: With DRB1 most and HLA-C fewest, TCR association rates differed between HLA loci in a later analysis. As was reported, the HLA-A and HLA-B alleles of most subjects were accurately predicted from TCR beta sequences.

CDR1 and CDR2 from the germline V gene are SSHAT and FNYEAQ (reference sequence). The CDR3 extends over 13 amino acids. This chain joins TRBV7-7 and TRBJ2-1; tentative D call: TRBD2 (6 bases). The sequence derives from a man in his thirties or forties in good health and CMV-seronegative. Specimen: PBMCs. The CDR3 sequence: CASSRETNNEQFF. CDR3 in DNA: TGTGCTAGCAGCCGGGAGACGAACAATGAGCAGTTCTTC.